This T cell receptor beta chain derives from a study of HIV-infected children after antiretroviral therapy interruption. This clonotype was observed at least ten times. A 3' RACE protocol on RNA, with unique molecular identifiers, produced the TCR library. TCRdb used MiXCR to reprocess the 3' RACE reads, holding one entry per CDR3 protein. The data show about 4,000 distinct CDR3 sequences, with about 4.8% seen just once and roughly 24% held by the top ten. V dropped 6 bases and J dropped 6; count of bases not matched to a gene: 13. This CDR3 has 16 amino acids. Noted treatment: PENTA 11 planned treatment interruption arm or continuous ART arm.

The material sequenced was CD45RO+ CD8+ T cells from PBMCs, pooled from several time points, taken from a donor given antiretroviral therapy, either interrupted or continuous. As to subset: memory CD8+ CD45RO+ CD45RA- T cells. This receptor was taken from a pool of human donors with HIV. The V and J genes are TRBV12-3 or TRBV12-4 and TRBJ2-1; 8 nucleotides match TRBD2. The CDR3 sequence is CASRSPAGEGSNEQFF. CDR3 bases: TGTGCCAGCAGAAGCCCAGCGGGGGAGGGGTCCAATGAGCAGTTCTTC.